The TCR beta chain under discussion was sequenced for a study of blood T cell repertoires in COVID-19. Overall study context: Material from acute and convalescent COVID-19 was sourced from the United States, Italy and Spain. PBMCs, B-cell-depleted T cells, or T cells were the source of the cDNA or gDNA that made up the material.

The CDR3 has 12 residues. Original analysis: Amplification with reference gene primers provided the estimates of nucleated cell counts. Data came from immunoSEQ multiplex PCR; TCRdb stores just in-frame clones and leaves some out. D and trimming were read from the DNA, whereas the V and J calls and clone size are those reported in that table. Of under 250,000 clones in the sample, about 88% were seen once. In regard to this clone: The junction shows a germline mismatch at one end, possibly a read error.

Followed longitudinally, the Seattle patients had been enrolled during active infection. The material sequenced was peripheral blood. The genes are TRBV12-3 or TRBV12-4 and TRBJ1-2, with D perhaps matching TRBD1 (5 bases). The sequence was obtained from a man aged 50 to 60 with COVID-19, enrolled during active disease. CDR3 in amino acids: CASSFGKGRRDF. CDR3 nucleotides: TGTGCCAGCAGTTTCGGAAAGGGACGGAGGGATTTC.